The present T cell receptor (beta chain) was sequenced within a study of Graves' ophthalmopathy and Graves' hyperthyroidism. Study at large: There was a collection of peripheral blood at initial diagnosis, before any treatment. General study points: The model's prediction of ophthalmopathy progression had 70.59% sensitivity and 72% to 80% specificity. The blood repertoire also included most expanded thyroid clonotypes above 0.001 frequency.

Researchers took RNA transcripts and amplified TCR beta CDR3 regions from them. The workflow started with a first-round RT-PCR run with HTBI primers and then moved on to a second-round multiplex PCR. One entry per CDR3 protein results from TCRdb running MiXCR on the multiplex PCR reads. The table lists about 220,000 distinct CDR3 sequences, 20% to 25% of them singletons, with roughly 45% in the top ten. In germline, CDR1 is LGHNT, CDR2 FRNRAP. The CDR3 totals 15 residues. This clonotype has just one count. Its specificity is not known. Compared with germline, one end of the junction differs, possibly owing to a read error.

This sequence originates from a woman in her forties or fifties with Graves' ophthalmopathy. Sequencing used peripheral blood. The chain couples TRBV12-5 to TRBJ1-2, with unresolved D. The CDR3 loop reads CASGLVLIIGRGYIF. CDR3 coding DNA: TGTGCTAGTGGTTTGGTACTAATCATCGGAAGAGGCTACATCTTC.